The present TCR beta chain was sequenced within a study of OX40 agonist ivuxolimab in advanced cancers. Here immunoSEQ multiplex PCR was the method, and the copy in TCRdb shows in-frame clones only, minus some. The data show 40,000 or so clones, 80% to 85% seen once. CDR1 is MRHNA, CDR2 SNTAGT, per germline. The V end was cut by 3 bases, the J end by 5 bases, with 18 bases between. This CDR3 spans 16 amino acids. The sequencing here drew on CD4+ or CD8+ T cells sorted from blood, taken in a trial of the OX40 agonist ivuxolimab. The chain joins TRBV6-4 to TRBJ2-3, with D possibly TRBD2 on 7 matching bases. This sequence was found in an adult with an advanced solid tumor such as melanoma, head and neck, liver or kidney cancer. CDR3 protein: CASSDFGGGSIDTQYF. CDR3 nucleotides: TGTGCCAGCAGTGATTTTGGCGGGGGCAGTATAGATACGCAGTATTTT.